This TCR beta chain was profiled in a study of cytotoxic CD8 clonotypes in ibrutinib-treated CLL (dated by TCRdb to about 2021). As for the study more broadly: The cohort was composed of approximately 11 relapsed/refractory and roughly 15 treatment-naive patients; IGHV unmutated status was identified in under 18 patients. Samples at response were collected after a median of roughly 13 months of treatment, with a range of about 6 to 36 months. Every sample from remission and from progressive disease was obtained while the patients were still on ibrutinib. Samples averaged roughly 260,000 productive templates and some 91,000 productive rearrangements. Partial responses were observed in roughly 25 patients and complete responses in 2; after a median follow-up of 68 months, remission was maintained in approximately 14 patients and progression was observed in some twelve. Cryopreserved peripheral blood mononuclear cells were obtained before treatment, at response, and at either sustained remission or disease progression. Of the 70 to 90 people in the trial, about two dozen had longitudinal samples available. Points the paper makes about the study in general: Public clonotypes were found to be uncommon and were observed to contract or remain stable during treatment; the increase in clonality was shown to reflect expansion of private clonotypes at ibrutinib response. Lymph node repertoires were not examined, and the timing of sampling was not matched between patients in sustained remission and those whose disease progressed. An increase in clonality was observed at ibrutinib response, with clonality remaining stable during sustained remission and falling back toward baseline at progression. Baseline clonality was found to be higher than that of age-matched healthy donors and was strongly correlated with circulating CD8+ T-cell counts.

The germline V gene (reference sequence) supplies CDR1 GTSNPN and CDR2 SVGIG. Measured from the cysteine to the phenylalanine, the CDR3 is 15 residues long. CDR3 DNA only is kept here, 45 bases in frame from base 1. V lost 0 bases and J lost 7 bases; the stretch between them is 15 bases long. The time point label corresponds to: progressive disease on ibrutinib. About 2 micrograms of genomic DNA were extracted from cryopreserved PBMCs for TCR beta library preparation. Longitudinal blood samples from CLL patients receiving ibrutinib monotherapy were subjected to high-throughput TCR beta sequencing. The patients were enrolled in a single-center, open-label phase 2 trial of ibrutinib monotherapy. With respect to this clone: There is no known antigen for this receptor. Base quality data are lacking; no much larger clone is found one base away.

A MiSeq instrument was used for deep resolution sequencing, which targeted depths ranging from 1 in 1 million up to 1 in 200,000 T cells, with coverage averaging 10x for each clonotype. TCR beta libraries were generated with the immunoSEQ hsTCRB Kit. Under the source paper's analysis protocol: ImmunoSEQ Data Assistant and ImmunoSEQ Analyzer were used for data analysis, and V, D and J genes were assigned according to IMGT definitions. Clonality, which ranges from 0 to 1, was calculated as one minus the normalized Shannon entropy of productive rearrangement frequencies. Only overrepresented clonotypes making up at least 0.05% of each patient's repertoire were included in the public clonotype analysis. Some 13 repertoires from age-matched healthy donors, obtained from immuneACCESS, served as clonality controls. Not all clones reach the TCRdb copy of this immuneACCESS table, which keeps in-frame sequences only. Checked studies attribute under half of the gap to unresolved V genes and leave the rest unexplained. V and J calls and clone size are given by that table; D and trimming were obtained from the DNA. This sample holds 70,000 to 80,000 clones; 70% to 90% were observed only once. The top ten constitute roughly 7.7% of the sample.

The clonotype comes from a human donor with chronic lymphocytic leukemia. In this chain, TRBV30 is recombined with TRBJ1-4; the D gene is perhaps TRBD1, from 5 matching bases. Here the sequenced sample was PBMCs, taken at disease progression, from a patient treated with ibrutinib. The sequence in DNA is TGTGCCTGGAGTGTAGGGGCTTCGATCAGTGAAAAACTGTTTTTT. Translated, it reads CAWSVGASISEKLFF.